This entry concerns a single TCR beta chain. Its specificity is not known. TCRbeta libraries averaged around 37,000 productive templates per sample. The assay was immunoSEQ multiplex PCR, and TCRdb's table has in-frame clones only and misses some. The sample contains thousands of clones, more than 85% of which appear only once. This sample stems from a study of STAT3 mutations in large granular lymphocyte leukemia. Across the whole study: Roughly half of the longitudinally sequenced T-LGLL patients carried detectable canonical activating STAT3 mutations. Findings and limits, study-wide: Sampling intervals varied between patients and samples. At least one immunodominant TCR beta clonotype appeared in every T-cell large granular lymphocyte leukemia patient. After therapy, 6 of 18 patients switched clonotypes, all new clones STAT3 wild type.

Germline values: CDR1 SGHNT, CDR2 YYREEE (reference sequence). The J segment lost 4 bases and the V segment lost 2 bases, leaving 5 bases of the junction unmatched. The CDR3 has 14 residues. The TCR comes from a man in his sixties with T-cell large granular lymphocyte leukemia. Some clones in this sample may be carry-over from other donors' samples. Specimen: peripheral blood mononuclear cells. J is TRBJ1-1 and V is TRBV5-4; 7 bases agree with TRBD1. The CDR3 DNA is TGTGCCAGCAGCTTTTCCAGGGGGGTCACTGAAGCTTTCTTT. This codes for CASSFSRGVTEAFF.